The 25 T cell receptor beta chains presented below share a single source sample, sequenced in a study of beta chain features in type 1 diabetes (dated by TCRdb to between 2017 and 2018). The library was built by means of the immunoSEQ multiplex PCR assay. The entire isolated RNA was reverse transcribed using the High Capacity cDNA Reverse Transcription Kit, and thus expressed TCRB transcripts were sequenced. In TCRdb, the immuneACCESS table is reduced to in-frame sequences with V and J assigned. These tables do not hold every clone; where another copy was compared, an unresolved V gene accounts for under half, and the others remain unexplained. The sample table holds about 210,000 clones, of which 11% were seen once. Approximately 1.3% of the sample lies in the top ten. Sequencing was done on a sample of central memory CD4+ T cells from blood. Receptors originate from a man aged 18 to 30 in good health.

The chain uses TRBV7-9 and TRBJ2-5; no clear D gene. The CDR3 has 14 amino acids. Trimming cost V 5 bases and J 6 bases, with 16 bases left between them. CDR1 and CDR2 from the germline V gene are SEHNR and FQNEAQ (reference sequence). For the CDR3, the DNA is TGTGCCAGCAGCGCGCCCCTTAGGTCACAGACCCAGTACTTC. Encoded protein: CASSAPLRSQTQYF.

Concerning this clone itself: A far larger clone is just one base off, so this is likely a read error. Other nucleotide sequences in the sample specify the same CDR3. The genes are TRBV30 and TRBJ1-2; the D gene is possibly TRBD1 (5 bases). This CDR3 spans 14 amino acids. Trimming left V 1 base short and J 1 base short, with 10 bases between. Germline V gives CDR1 GTSNPN, CDR2 SVGIG (reference sequence). The CDR3: CAWSGTGNNYGYTF. The CDR3 DNA reads as TGTGCCTGGAGTGGTACAGGAAATAACTATGGCTACACCTTC.

This clone has just a few counts. V gene TRBV29-1 combines with J gene TRBJ2-1; tentatively, D is TRBD1 (5 bases). From germline, CDR1 is SQVTM and CDR2 ANQGSEA. This CDR3 comprises 11 residues. With 4 bases removed from V and 8 bases from J, the gap between germline ends came to 9 bases. The CDR3 region has the DNA TGCAGCGTTGGGCAGGGTGATGAGCAGTTCTTC. It codes for CSVGQGDEQFF.

The rearrangement uses TRBV2 and TRBJ1-2, with no clear D. From germline, CDR1 is SNHLY and CDR2 FYNNEI. V shed 1 base and J shed 0 bases, with 6 bases lying between them. This CDR3 is 14 amino acids long. The CDR3 here is CASSEGGANYGYTF. The CDR3, as DNA: TGTGCCAGCAGTGAAGGGGGAGCTAACTATGGCTACACCTTC. Variable domain in full (rest from reference TRBV2 and TRBJ1-2): EPEVTQTPSHQVTQMGQEVILRCVPISNHLYFYWYRQILGQKVEFLVSFYNNEISEKSEIFDDQFSVERPDGSNFTLKIRSTKLEDSAMYFCASSEGGANYGYTFGSGTRLTVV.

The genes are TRBV7-6 and TRBJ2-1; 7 bases match TRBD2. This CDR3 has 17 residues. V lost 2 bases and J lost 4; bases outside the gene matches: 11. Germline-derived CDR1 and CDR2 are SGHVS and FNYEAQ. CDR3 nucleotides: TGTGCCAGCAGCTTACAGGTCGGCGGGAGTGGTTACAATGAGCAGTTCTTC. Residues: CASSLQVGGSGYNEQFF.

This clone has only a few counts. The J gene is TRBJ2-1, the V gene TRBV6-6; TRBD1 agrees at 8 bases. There are 15 residues in the CDR3. With V trimmed by 5 bases and J by 7 bases, 10 bases remained unmatched. The germline V gene has CDR1 MNHNY and CDR2 SVGAGI (reference sequence). The CDR3 DNA reads as TGTGCCAGCAGTCCTAGACAGGGGACGGTTAATGAGCAGTTCTTC. This sequence encodes CASSPRQGTVNEQFF.

This clone was found many times. This chain links TRBV2 with TRBJ2-7; 11 nucleotides match TRBD2. V shed 6 bases and J 2 bases; nucleotides not matched to a gene: 6. The CDR3 is 15 residues long. Germline V gene lookup returns CDR1 SNHLY and CDR2 FYNNEI. The CDR3 is CASSATSGGTYEQYF. CDR3 nucleotide sequence: TGTGCCAGCAGCGCAACTAGCGGGGGTACCTACGAGCAGTACTTC.

V usage is TRBV30 and J usage is TRBJ2-5, with D possibly being TRBD1 (6 bases). The CDR3 is 13 amino acids. Deletions cut 0 bases from V and 5 bases from J, with 10 bases between. Germline V gene data show CDR1 as GTSNPN and CDR2 as SVGIG (reference sequence). The CDR3 DNA sequence: TGTGCCTGGAGTGTCAGGGGAACCGAGACCCAGTACTTC. It specifies CAWSVRGTETQYF.

This clone has at least ten counts. The gene calls are TRBV6-6 and TRBJ2-5; D is possibly TRBD1 or TRBD2 (5 bases each). Germline V gene sequence: CDR1 MNHNY, CDR2 SVGAGI (reference sequence). The CDR3 length is 14 residues. Trimming shortened V by 3 bases and J by 1 base, and 9 bases separated the two germline ends. The CDR3 is CASSYGTAQETQYF. CDR3 DNA sequence: TGTGCCAGCAGTTATGGGACGGCCCAAGAGACCCAGTACTTC.

The gene calls are TRBV7-2 and TRBJ2-7; 9 nucleotides line up with TRBD2. The germline CDR1 and CDR2 sequences are SGHTA and FQGNSA. The trim removed 1 base at V and 3 bases at J, leaving 4 bases unmatched. The CDR3 loop spans 15 amino acids. The CDR3 reads CASSLGGTSNYEQYF. The CDR3 bases are TGTGCCAGCAGCTTAGGGGGGACTAGCAACTACGAGCAGTACTTC.

This clone was observed a few times. This rearrangement joins TRBV4-2 to TRBJ2-7, with 12 bases aligning to TRBD2. With 1 base clipped from V and 6 bases from J, the junction kept 4 bases outside the gene matches. Germline CDR1 reads LGHNA; CDR2 reads YNFKEQ. The CDR3 is 15 amino acids. The CDR3 here is CASSQGLAGDFEQYF. In DNA, the CDR3 is TGTGCCAGCAGCCAAGGACTAGCGGGAGATTTCGAGCAGTACTTC.

This clone has just a few counts. The chain recombines TRBV5-1 with TRBJ2-1; D is perhaps TRBD2 (6 bases). The CDR3 is made up of 14 amino acids. V was trimmed by 4 bases and J by 0 bases, leaving 8 bases between them. CDR1 is SGHRS, CDR2 YFSETQ, per germline. CDR3 in DNA: TGCGCCAGCAGCCCCGGGAGCTCCTACAATGAGCAGTTCTTC. Its translation: CASSPGSSYNEQFF. Full variable domain (remainder filled in from reference TRBV5-1 and TRBJ2-1): KAGVTQTPRYLIKTRGQQVTLSCSPISGHRSVSWYQQTPGQGLQFLFEYFSETQRNKGNFPGRFSGRQFSNSRSEMNVSTLELGDSALYLCASSPGSSYNEQFFGPGTRLTVL.

The chain employs TRBV13 and TRBJ2-1; 7 nucleotides match TRBD2. V lost 5 bases and J lost 8; bases outside the gene matches: 15. Germline V gives CDR1 PRHDT, CDR2 FYEKMQ (reference sequence). The CDR3 runs to 16 residues. The CDR3 reads CASSLRVSGSNDEQFF. The CDR3 nucleotides are TGTGCCAGCAGCCTGCGGGTTAGCGGGTCAAACGATGAGCAGTTCTTC.

This clone has ten or more counts. The chain employs TRBV10-3 and TRBJ2-5; 9 bases align to TRBD1. The CDR3 is 14 amino acids. Germline assignment: CDR1 ENHRY and CDR2 SYGVKD. Trimming at V came to 7 bases and at J to 5 bases, leaving 8 bases not matched to a gene. The CDR3 DNA follows: TGTGCCATCAATCGACAGGGGGAAGGGGAGACCCAGTACTTC. It is translated as CAINRQGEGETQYF.

Only a few counts were recorded for this clone. A much bigger clone sits one base away, suggesting this may be a read error. The gene calls are TRBV29-1 and TRBJ2-7, with D perhaps assigned TRBD1 or TRBD2 (5 bases each). Trimming left V 7 bases short and J 5 bases short, with 24 bases between. The CDR3 runs to 15 residues. The germline gives CDR1 SQVTM, CDR2 ANQGSEA. CDR3 bases: TGCAGCGGTGGTACTGGGTTTCTGGGGGTCCACGAGCAGTACTTC. Its translation: CSGGTGFLGVHEQYF.

A remark on this clone: One end of the junction varies from germline; a read error may be responsible. Other DNA sequences in the same sample also yield this CDR3. This rearrangement joins TRBV5-1 to TRBJ1-1; D gene uncertain. CDR1 and CDR2 from the germline V gene are SGHRS and YFSETQ. The CDR3 runs to 13 residues. This CDR3 is CASSLEGFTEAFF. The CDR3 coding sequence is TGCGCCAGCAGCTTAGAGGGTTTCACTGAAGCTTTCTTC.

A word on this clone: This same CDR3 is encoded by further DNA sequences in the sample. The rearrangement links TRBV5-1 to TRBJ2-5; TRBD2 is a possible D gene (6 bases). The germline V and J ends were trimmed by 0 bases and 1 base, with 7 bases remaining between them. The CDR3 covers 14 residues. Germline CDR1 and CDR2: SGHRS and YFSETQ. Here the CDR3 DNA reads TGCGCCAGCAGCTTGGCCGGGGGCCAAGAGACCCAGTACTTC. Protein: CASSLAGGQETQYF.

The chain employs TRBV7-9 and TRBJ1-5; no clear D gene. Per germline, CDR1 SEHNR and CDR2 FQNEAQ (reference sequence). This CDR3 is 14 amino acids long. Trimming took off 3 bases at V and 3 bases at J, with 9 bases between the two ends. CDR3 nucleotides: TGTGCCAGCAGCTTGGCGGCCATCAATCAGCCCCAGCATTTT. Its translation is CASSLAAINQPQHF. The full variable domain, with the rest looked up from reference TRBV7-9 and TRBJ1-5, is DTGVSQNPRHKITKRGQNVTFRCDPISEHNRLYWYRQTLGQGPEFLTYFQNEAQLEKSRLLSDRFSAERPKGSFSTLEIQRTEQGDSAMYLCASSLAAINQPQHFGDGTRLSIL.

The chain uses TRBV2 and TRBJ2-7; D uncertain. This CDR3 is 10 amino acids long. Per the germline V gene, CDR1 is SNHLY and CDR2 is FYNNEI. The V and J ends lost 4 bases and 7 bases respectively, with 5 bases between them. The CDR3 bases are TGTGCCAGCAGTGTTGAAGAGCAGTACTTC. This gives the protein CASSVEEQYF.

Within the sample, this clone is medium-sized. This chain joins TRBV30 and TRBJ2-1; 10 positions agree with TRBD2. CDR3 length: 14 amino acids. CDR1 is GTSNPN, CDR2 SVGIG, per germline (reference sequence). After removal of 5 bases from V and 10 bases from J, the junction contained 11 bases not matched to a gene. In DNA, the CDR3 is TGTGCCTGGGACTCTAGCGGGAGCTACCGCGAGCAGTTCTTC. It translates to CAWDSSGSYREQFF.

There are a few counts of this clone. The chain recombines TRBV14 with TRBJ2-7; D not certain. The V gene lost 5 bases and the J gene lost 1 base, with 9 bases spanning the gap. From germline, CDR1 is SGHDN and CDR2 FVKESK. The length of the CDR3 is 13 residues. The CDR3 DNA is TGTGCCAGCAGCATCGGGCCGTCCTACGAGCAGTACTTC. Translation gives CASSIGPSYEQYF.

In its sample, this clone was seen many times. The V gene is TRBV18, the J gene TRBJ2-1; 7 nucleotides agree with TRBD1. The germline V gene encodes CDR1 KGHSH and CDR2 LQKENI. Losses at the gene ends were 4 bases for V and 9 bases for J; bases not matched to a gene: 9. The CDR3 runs 14 residues. CDR3 bases: TGTGCCAGCTCACTACTGACAGGGCAGGCTGAGCAGTTCTTC. As protein: CASSLLTGQAEQFF.

The V and J genes are TRBV9 and TRBJ2-7; 7 bases are shared with TRBD2. This CDR3 region has 15 residues. The V gene end was trimmed by 3 bases and the J gene end by 5 bases; junction bases not matched to a gene: 11. The V gene's germline CDR1 is SGDLS and CDR2 YYNGEE. The CDR3 sequence is CASSAGTTLGHEQYF. DNA of the CDR3: TGTGCCAGCAGCGCCGGGACTACTCTCGGCCACGAGCAGTACTTC.

V gene TRBV7-2 combines with J gene TRBJ2-1, with D possibly TRBD2 on 5 matching bases. The germline V gene has CDR1 SGHTA and CDR2 FQGNSA. The CDR3 is 17 amino acids. Trimming pared 2 bases from V and 8 bases from J, leaving 22 bases between. CDR3 nucleotides: TGTGCCAGCAGCTTAAACCCCCGGATGCTAGCTGGTTATGAGCAGTTCTTC. It yields the protein CASSLNPRMLAGYEQFF.

This chain connects TRBV29-1 to TRBJ2-3; 7 bases fit TRBD2. Germline V gene data show CDR1 as SQVTM and CDR2 as ANQGSEA. This CDR3 is built from 15 residues. The trim removed 6 bases at V and 4 bases at J, leaving 13 bases unmatched. CDR3: CSVPTARGSADTQYF. CDR3 nucleotide sequence: TGCAGCGTGCCGACGGCCCGCGGGAGCGCAGATACGCAGTATTTT.